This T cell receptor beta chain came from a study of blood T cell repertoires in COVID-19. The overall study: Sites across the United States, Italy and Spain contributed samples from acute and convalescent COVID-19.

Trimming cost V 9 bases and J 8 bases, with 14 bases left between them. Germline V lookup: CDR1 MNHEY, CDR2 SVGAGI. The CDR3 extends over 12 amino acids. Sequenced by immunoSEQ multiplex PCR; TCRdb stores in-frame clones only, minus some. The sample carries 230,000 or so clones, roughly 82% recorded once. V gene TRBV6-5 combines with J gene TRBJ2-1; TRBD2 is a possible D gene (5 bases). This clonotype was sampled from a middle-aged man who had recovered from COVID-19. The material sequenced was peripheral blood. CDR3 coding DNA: TGTGCCAGTATGAGGGAGTATCATGAGCAGTTCTTC. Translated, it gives CASMREYHEQFF.